This T cell receptor beta chain was obtained from a study of PD-L1 blockade in urothelial cancer (TCRdb year 2017). At the level of the whole study: Therapy was started in the mid-2010s for all patients, and atezolizumab 1,200 mg was administered intravenously every 3 weeks. Several patients reached durable clinical benefit, while 20 patients did not. Durable clinical benefit was defined as progression-free survival longer than 6 months, and TCR features were also tested against progression-free and overall survival. Pretreatment blood TCR-seq was available for about 27 patients, at least one posttreatment blood collection was obtained for about 25 patients, and tumor TCR-seq was available for about 25 patients. About nine tenths of the roughly 29 patients were males with bladder-origin urothelial cancer, and about 65% of the roughly 30 reported a prior smoking history. Whole exome sequencing and RNA sequencing of pretreatment tumors were performed alongside TCR sequencing in the same patients. Blood samples were analyzed 3 weeks after the start of treatment (second dose) and 6 weeks after the start of treatment. An ECOG performance status of 0 or 1 was recorded for the patients, and 0 to 3 prior chemotherapy regimens had been received by the patients. The study was an exploratory multi-omic analysis of somatic, immune and clinical correlates of response to PD-L1 blockade with atezolizumab in urothelial cancer. Pretreatment tumor samples, along with matched peripheral blood collected serially before and after atezolizumab treatment, underwent TCR sequencing. A median of about 140,000 T cells and 83,000 or so unique TCRs was obtained from blood samples, and a median clonality of around 0.08 was observed.

The full study reports these points: A pretreatment peripheral blood TCR clonality below the median was linked to improved progression-free and overall survival. Because the sample size was small (n ≈ 29) and many of the analyses were exploratory, the results are meant to be hypothesis-generating. Among patients with durable benefit, tumor-associated TCR clones showed greater expansion in peripheral blood 3 weeks after treatment started (n of about 20, p = 0.022).

The CDR3 goes from the cysteine to the phenylalanine over 14 residues. CDR3 DNA is the only sequence kept; it has 42 bases, read in frame from the first base. The germline V gene provides CDR1 SGHRS and CDR2 YFSETQ. A distance of 16 bases separates the germline ends of V and J, which lose 5 bases and 5 bases respectively. On this clone: The antigen it recognizes is unknown. Within one base of it there is no much larger clone, and no base qualities were kept.

The time point label here, explained by the study, means: pretreatment peripheral blood. A total of 29 patients with locally advanced or metastatic urothelial carcinoma, treated at Memorial Sloan Kettering on a trial protocol, made up the cohort. Peripheral blood mononuclear cells were collected pretreatment and during treatment, with between 1 and 8 total time points per patient. The Qiagen DNeasy Blood extraction kit was used to purify genomic DNA from total PBMCs and tumor samples. PBMCs were collected pretreatment and during treatment and were isolated and stored as previously described. Synthetic TCR analog templates were spiked into each PCR so that absolute template abundance could be estimated from read counts. The immunoSEQ assay used bias-controlled V and J gene primers to amplify TCRbeta CDR3 regions from genomic DNA. Sequencing of rearranged TCRbeta segments was done at approximately 20X coverage. As for the authors' bioinformatics: Clustering was used to correct sequencing errors, and CDR3s were annotated against IMGT so that V, D and J genes could be assigned. Downstream analyses used only productive TCRbeta rearrangements and left out out-of-frame or stop-codon sequences. To compute clonality, Shannon entropy was normalized by the log of the number of unique productive sequences and then subtracted from one. Fisher's exact test with Benjamini-Hochberg correction, using a cutoff of adjusted p below 0.01, was how clones that differed between time points or between blood and tumor were identified. In TCRdb, the immuneACCESS table is reduced to in-frame sequences with V and J assigned. These tables do not hold every clone; where another copy was compared, an unresolved V gene accounts for under half, and the others remain unexplained. For V, J and clone size, that table is used; D and trimming come from the DNA. The sample yields about 50,000 clones; around 84% were counted once. More than 3% of the sample comes from the top ten.

The rearrangement combines TRBV5-1 with TRBJ1-1, with TRBD1 as a weak D call on 6 bases. The source material was PBMCs, sampled around atezolizumab (anti-PD-L1) treatment. This clonotype was obtained from a man aged 65-85 years with urothelial cancer. The DNA sequence follows: TGCGCCAGCAGTTTAGGGGGAATTGAAACTGAAGCTTTCTTT. Its coded protein is CASSLGGIETEAFF.